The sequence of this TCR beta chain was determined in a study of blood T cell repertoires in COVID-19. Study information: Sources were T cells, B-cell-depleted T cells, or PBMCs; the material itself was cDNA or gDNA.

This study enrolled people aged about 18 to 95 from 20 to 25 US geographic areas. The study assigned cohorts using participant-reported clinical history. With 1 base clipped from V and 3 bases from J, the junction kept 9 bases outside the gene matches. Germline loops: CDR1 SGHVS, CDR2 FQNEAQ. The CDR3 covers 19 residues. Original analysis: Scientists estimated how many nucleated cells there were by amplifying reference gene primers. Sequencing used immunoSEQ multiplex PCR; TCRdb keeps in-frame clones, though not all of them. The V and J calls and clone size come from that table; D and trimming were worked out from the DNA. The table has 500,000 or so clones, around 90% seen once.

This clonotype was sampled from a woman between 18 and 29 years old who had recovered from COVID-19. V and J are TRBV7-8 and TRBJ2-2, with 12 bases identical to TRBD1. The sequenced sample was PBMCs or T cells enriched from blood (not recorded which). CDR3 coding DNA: TGTGCCAGCAGCTTAGGACTACCGGGACAGGGGGCAGACACCGGGGAGCTGTTTTTT. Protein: CASSLGLPGQGADTGELFF.